The following is a T cell receptor (beta chain) sequence with its context. As handled by the study authors: How many nucleated cells were present was estimated from reference gene primer amplification. Here immunoSEQ multiplex PCR was the method, and the copy in TCRdb shows in-frame clones only, minus some. V and J calls plus clone size are reproduced from that table; the DNA served to infer D and trimming. The sample holds about 200,000 clones; 65% to 90% are singletons and the top ten take roughly 3.8%. The data originate from a study of blood T cell repertoires in COVID-19. The CDR3 has 14 residues. Germline assignment: CDR1 SQVTM and CDR2 ANQGSEA. The V gene lost 3 bases and the J gene lost 0 bases, with 9 bases spanning the gap.

The rearrangement uses TRBV29-1 and TRBJ1-3; D is unresolved. This sequence originates from a middle-aged woman with acute COVID-19. Sequencing was performed on PBMCs or T cells enriched from blood (not recorded which). Here the CDR3 DNA reads TGCAGCGTTGAGGGCATCCTCTCTGGAAACACCATATATTTT. Translated, it gives CSVEGILSGNTIYF.